A selection of T cell receptor beta chains follows, all from one sample in a study of metastatic and nonmetastatic thyroid tumors. Via MiXCR, TCRdb re-called the PCR reads. The table records 25,000 to 40,000 clones, over 15% of them present only once. Input material: blood. These receptors came from a female donor with papillary thyroid cancer or a benign thyroid nodule (not recorded which). Some clones in this sample may be carry-over from other donors' samples. Each CDR3 is given with its conserved first and last residue. A D gene is named only where the DNA matches it firmly. Rows may omit the clone size; those that give it use once, few, many or a size class.

clone size: -; D gene: -; J gene: TRBJ1-1; V gene: TRBV5-4; CDR3 DNA: TGTGCCAGCAGCTTGTTTTACGGGAGGGAGGCTACTGAAGCTTTCTTT; CDR3 protein: CASSLFYGREATEAFF
clone size: few; D gene: -; J gene: TRBJ1-5; V gene: TRBV28; CDR3 DNA: TGTGCCAGTGCTGCAACAGAGATAGATAATCAGCCCCAGCATTTT; CDR3 protein: CASAATEIDNQPQHF
clone size: -; D gene: -; J gene: TRBJ2-7; V gene: TRBV20-1; CDR3 DNA: TGCAGTCCCCCCCCGCCCCTCAAGAGGGGGAATTACTACGATCAGTACTTC; CDR3 protein: CSPPPPLKRGNYYDQYF
clone size: -; D gene: TRBD2; J gene: TRBJ2-3; V gene: TRBV4-2; CDR3 DNA: TGTGCCAGCAGCCAGGGCTTAGCGGGAGGGCCCCCCACAGATACGCAGTATTTT; CDR3 protein: CASSQGLAGGPPTDTQYF
clone size: many; D gene: -; J gene: TRBJ2-7; V gene: TRBV9; CDR3 DNA: TGTGCCAGCAGCGAGTGGGGGGGCGCGCAGTACTTC; CDR3 protein: CASSEWGGAQYF
clone size: few; D gene: -; J gene: TRBJ2-1; V gene: TRBV28; CDR3 DNA: TGTGCCATCATTCCCGTGAGCTCCTCCTACAATGAACAGTTCTTC; CDR3 protein: CAIIPVSSSYNEQFF
clone size: many; D gene: -; J gene: TRBJ2-5; V gene: TRBV20-1; CDR3 DNA: TGCAGTGCTAGAGGGAACCAAGGGACCCAGTACTTC; CDR3 protein: CSARGNQGTQYF
clone size: -; D gene: TRBD2; J gene: TRBJ2-3; V gene: TRBV20-1; CDR3 DNA: TGCAGTTCTAGAGGGGCTAGCGGAGACACATATACGCAGTATTTT; CDR3 protein: CSSRGASGDTYTQYF
clone size: medium-sized; D gene: -; J gene: TRBJ2-7; V gene: TRBV6-1; CDR3 DNA: TGTGCCAGCAGTGTTTCTCCGATCTACGAGCAGTACTTC; CDR3 protein: CASSVSPIYEQYF
clone size: many; D gene: -; J gene: TRBJ1-4; V gene: TRBV6-1; CDR3 DNA: TGTGCCAGCTCCCGAGGAAGTAATGAAAAACTGTTTTTT; CDR3 protein: CASSRGSNEKLFF
clone size: many; D gene: -; J gene: TRBJ1-1; V gene: TRBV10-1; CDR3 DNA: TGCGCCAGCAGTACCGGAGGGAGCACTGAAGCTTTCTTT; CDR3 protein: CASSTGGSTEAFF
clone size: many; D gene: -; J gene: TRBJ1-2; V gene: TRBV5-8; CDR3 DNA: TGTGCCAGCAGCTTGGCCCCTCTCAACTATGGCTACACCTTC; CDR3 protein: CASSLAPLNYGYTF
clone size: many; D gene: -; J gene: TRBJ1-2; V gene: TRBV3-1; CDR3 DNA: TGTGCCAGCAGCCATCTGGGAGACTATGGCTACACCTTC; CDR3 protein: CASSHLGDYGYTF
clone size: few; D gene: -; J gene: TRBJ2-7; V gene: TRBV6-1; CDR3 DNA: TGTGCCAGCAGCTTGCTGGGGTACGAGCAGTACTTC; CDR3 protein: CASSLLGYEQYF
clone size: many; D gene: TRBD2; J gene: TRBJ2-3; V gene: TRBV27; CDR3 DNA: TGTGCCAGCAGGGGGAGGGAGTTGTTAGATACGCAGTATTTT; CDR3 protein: CASRGRELLDTQYF
clone size: many; D gene: -; J gene: TRBJ1-6; V gene: TRBV11-2; CDR3 DNA: TGTGCCAGCAGCGGTCGAGGAAGGGGTGGTTCACCCCTCCACTTT; CDR3 protein: CASSGRGRGGSPLHF
clone size: -; D gene: -; J gene: TRBJ1-2; V gene: TRBV3-1; CDR3 DNA: TGTGCCAGTAGCCAGGGTCAGGACAATGGCTACACCTTC; CDR3 protein: CASSQGQDNGYTF
clone size: -; D gene: -; J gene: TRBJ1-2; V gene: TRBV20-1; CDR3 DNA: TGCAGTGCTAGAAAGGGGGGCGGGGTTCGCGGATACACCTTC; CDR3 protein: CSARKGGGVRGYTF
clone size: many; D gene: TRBD1; J gene: TRBJ1-2; V gene: TRBV24-1; CDR3 DNA: TGTGCCACCGGTGATCCCCACAGGGGGCAGGAGGGCTACACCTTC; CDR3 protein: CATGDPHRGQEGYTF
clone size: many; D gene: -; J gene: TRBJ1-4; V gene: TRBV29-1; CDR3 DNA: TGCAGCGTTGAAGAAGGTGAAAAACTGTTTTTT; CDR3 protein: CSVEEGEKLFF
clone size: medium-sized; D gene: TRBD1; J gene: TRBJ2-7; V gene: TRBV28; CDR3 DNA: TGTGCCAGCAGTCTCGGGACAGTATCGGTTTACGAGCAGTACTTC; CDR3 protein: CASSLGTVSVYEQYF
clone size: many; D gene: -; J gene: TRBJ2-5; V gene: TRBV19; CDR3 DNA: TGTGCCAGTAGTAATGAAGGACAGTCCCAGGAGACCCAGTACTTC; CDR3 protein: CASSNEGQSQETQYF
clone size: few; D gene: -; J gene: TRBJ2-7; V gene: TRBV28; CDR3 DNA: TGTGCCAGCAGGGGGGGTCATGATCAGTACTTC; CDR3 protein: CASRGGHDQYF
clone size: many; D gene: -; J gene: TRBJ2-7; V gene: TRBV20-1; CDR3 DNA: TGCAGTGCTAGAAGCCAGTCCTACGAGCAGTACTTC; CDR3 protein: CSARSQSYEQYF
clone size: -; D gene: TRBD2; J gene: TRBJ2-3; V gene: TRBV19; CDR3 DNA: TGTGCCAGTAGCCTAGCGGTACGCCGGGATACTCAGTATTTT; CDR3 protein: CASSLAVRRDTQYF
clone size: few; D gene: -; J gene: TRBJ2-2; V gene: TRBV6-2/TRBV6-3; CDR3 DNA: TGTGCCAGCAGTCCACGCTTAGCTGTGGGTTACGGGGAGCTGTTTTTT; CDR3 protein: CASSPRLAVGYGELFF
clone size: many; D gene: -; J gene: TRBJ1-6; V gene: TRBV7-6; CDR3 DNA: TGTGCCAGCAGCCTGGGGGGCGGCCGAAGAAATTCACCCCTCCACTTT; CDR3 protein: CASSLGGGRRNSPLHF
clone size: many; D gene: TRBD1; J gene: TRBJ1-1; V gene: TRBV7-9; CDR3 DNA: TGTGCCACGGGACAGCCGAACACTGAAGCTTTCTTT; CDR3 protein: CATGQPNTEAFF
clone size: many; D gene: -; J gene: TRBJ2-1; V gene: TRBV7-2; CDR3 DNA: TGTGCCAGCAGCTTAGGTCTCTCGGGCAATGAGCAGTTCTTC; CDR3 protein: CASSLGLSGNEQFF
clone size: many; D gene: -; J gene: TRBJ2-1; V gene: TRBV6-4; CDR3 DNA: TGTGCCAGCAGTCTACAGGGTGCGGGTACCGATGAGCAGTTCTTC; CDR3 protein: CASSLQGAGTDEQFF
clone size: once; D gene: -; J gene: TRBJ2-3; V gene: TRBV5-4; CDR3 DNA: TGTGCCAGCAGCTTGGGGGAGCAGCCGCAGTATTTT; CDR3 protein: CASSLGEQPQYF
clone size: many; D gene: -; J gene: TRBJ2-2; V gene: TRBV24-1; CDR3 DNA: TGTGCCACCAGTGATTTCGGGGCTTCCGGGGAGCTGTTTTTT; CDR3 protein: CATSDFGASGELFF
clone size: many; D gene: TRBD1; J gene: TRBJ2-2; V gene: TRBV7-3; CDR3 DNA: TGTGCCAGCAGCGAACAGGGGTGGGGCGGGGAGCTGTTTTTT; CDR3 protein: CASSEQGWGGELFF
clone size: many; D gene: -; J gene: TRBJ2-2; V gene: TRBV7-3; CDR3 DNA: TGTGCCAGCAGCGGGGCATTCACCGGGGAGCTGTTTTTT; CDR3 protein: CASSGAFTGELFF
clone size: many; D gene: TRBD1; J gene: TRBJ2-1; V gene: TRBV19; CDR3 DNA: TGTGCCAGTAGTAAGGGGGCCCTCTACTACAATGAGCAGTTCTTC; CDR3 protein: CASSKGALYYNEQFF
clone size: many; D gene: TRBD2; J gene: TRBJ2-7; V gene: TRBV20-1; CDR3 DNA: TGCAGTGCTACGGAGCGGGGGAGGTCGGCCCCGCTTTACGAGCAGTACTTC; CDR3 protein: CSATERGRSAPLYEQYF
clone size: many; D gene: -; J gene: TRBJ2-5; V gene: TRBV12-3/TRBV12-4; CDR3 DNA: TGTGCCAGCAGTTTCTCGACTCGGGAGACCCAGTACTTC; CDR3 protein: CASSFSTRETQYF
clone size: -; D gene: -; J gene: TRBJ1-2; V gene: TRBV30; CDR3 DNA: TGTGCCTGGAGTACTACAAGTTCCTATGGCTACACCTTC; CDR3 protein: CAWSTTSSYGYTF
clone size: few; D gene: -; J gene: TRBJ2-3; V gene: TRBV6-1; CDR3 DNA: TGTTCCAGCAGGGCTAGCGTCACAGATACGCAGTATTTT; CDR3 protein: CSSRASVTDTQYF
clone size: -; D gene: -; J gene: TRBJ2-1; V gene: TRBV19; CDR3 DNA: TGTGCCAGCAGGGACGGGTTCAATGAGCAGTTCTTC; CDR3 protein: CASRDGFNEQFF
clone size: many; D gene: -; J gene: TRBJ1-1; V gene: TRBV30; CDR3 DNA: TGTGCCTGGAGTTGGGGGGGTGAAGCTTTCTTT; CDR3 protein: CAWSWGGEAFF
clone size: many; D gene: -; J gene: TRBJ2-3; V gene: TRBV28; CDR3 DNA: TGTGCCAGCAGTTTACGGTCTAGCGTTAGAAGCACAGATACGCAGTATTTT; CDR3 protein: CASSLRSSVRSTDTQYF
clone size: many; D gene: -; J gene: TRBJ2-3; V gene: TRBV20-1; CDR3 DNA: TGCAGTGCTAGAGATGGTTCACTAGTTTCCGCAGATACGCAGTATTTT; CDR3 protein: CSARDGSLVSADTQYF
clone size: many; D gene: -; J gene: TRBJ1-1; V gene: TRBV11-3; CDR3 DNA: TGTGCCAGCAGCCGTAGCAGGGGCGCGTTCACTGAAGCTTTCTTT; CDR3 protein: CASSRSRGAFTEAFF
clone size: -; D gene: -; J gene: TRBJ2-7; V gene: TRBV20-1; CDR3 DNA: TGCAGTGCTAAATATCCGGGGCCCTCAGTTCCGTCGCAGTACTTC; CDR3 protein: CSAKYPGPSVPSQYF
clone size: once; D gene: -; J gene: TRBJ2-1; V gene: TRBV5-1; CDR3 DNA: TGCGCCAGCAGCTCGGTGGGGGGGCCCCCTGAGCAGTTCTTC; CDR3 protein: CASSSVGGPPEQFF
clone size: many; D gene: TRBD1; J gene: TRBJ1-2; V gene: TRBV10-3; CDR3 DNA: TGTGCCATCAGTTGGGACAGGGGCGGAGTGGATGGCTACACCTTC; CDR3 protein: CAISWDRGGVDGYTF
clone size: -; D gene: TRBD1; J gene: TRBJ2-2; V gene: TRBV28; CDR3 DNA: TGTGCCAGCAGTACAGGGGCACAAGACACCGGGGAGCTGTTTTTT; CDR3 protein: CASSTGAQDTGELFF
clone size: many; D gene: TRBD2; J gene: TRBJ2-2; V gene: TRBV6-1; CDR3 DNA: TGTGCCACAAAGCCGGGACTAGCTTCCGGGGAGCTGTTTTTT; CDR3 protein: CATKPGLASGELFF
clone size: -; D gene: -; J gene: TRBJ2-7; V gene: TRBV16; CDR3 DNA: TGTGCCAGCAGCCTCCGGGGAGTGCATGGAGAGCAGTACTTC; CDR3 protein: CASSLRGVHGEQYF
clone size: few; D gene: -; J gene: TRBJ2-3; V gene: TRBV12-3/TRBV12-4; CDR3 DNA: TGTGCCAGCACTATGTCCGTCGGTACGCAGTATTTT; CDR3 protein: CASTMSVGTQYF
clone size: few; D gene: TRBD1; J gene: TRBJ1-5; V gene: TRBV12-3/TRBV12-4; CDR3 DNA: TGTTCCAGCATTCCTCGGGACAGGGGTGCAGGCAATCAGCCCCAGCATTTT; CDR3 protein: CSSIPRDRGAGNQPQHF
clone size: many; D gene: TRBD1; J gene: TRBJ1-1; V gene: TRBV7-9; CDR3 DNA: TGTGCCAGCAGCTCCAGGACAGGGGGCACTGAAGCTTTCTTT; CDR3 protein: CASSSRTGGTEAFF